The source of this T cell receptor (beta chain) is a study of CD4 and CD8 cells across lung adenocarcinoma regions. Localized lung adenocarcinoma, a non-small cell lung cancer, affected the donors. The CDR3 spans 13 residues. Germline CDR1 is MNHNS and CDR2 is SASEGT. Deletions cut 9 bases from V and 10 bases from J, with 19 bases between. In TCRdb, the PCR reads were re-called with MiXCR into one record per CDR3 protein. The sample lists about 20,000 distinct CDR3 sequences; roughly half were seen once. The source is a female donor with lung adenocarcinoma. The CD4 and CD8 labels of this study may be unreliable. The sequenced sample was CD8+ T cells from the center of a lung tumor. The genes are TRBV6-1 and TRBJ2-1, with D possibly being TRBD2 (6 bases). The CDR3 is CASIRAGSYEQFF. The CDR3 DNA reads TGTGCCAGTATCAGGGCGGGGTCCTACGAGCAGTTCTTC.